One and the same sample provided the 27 T cell receptor beta chains below, sequenced in a study of CD8 T cells in ankylosing spondylitis (TCRdb year 2017). The receptor library was made with 5' RACE. Sequencing took place on an Illumina HiSeq 2500. TCRdb reanalyzed the raw reads on its own, using fastp at Q25 for trimming and MiXCR for clone calling, and kept in-frame beta chains. Duplicate CDR3 protein sequences are folded into a single record with the most common DNA and genes. Within this sample are approximately 140,000 distinct CDR3 sequences, with under 55% of them counted one time only. Over 12% of the sample rests with the top ten. Sequencing was done on a sample of synovial fluid, either unsorted or a sorted T cell fraction (not recorded which). These receptors originate from a male donor with ankylosing spondylitis.

This clonotype was observed a handful of times. The chain links TRBV12-3 or TRBV12-4 to TRBJ2-1; tentative D call: TRBD2 (6 bases). The V end lost 5 bases, the J end lost 4 bases, and 15 bases lay between the germline ends. The CDR3 extends over 15 amino acids. The CDR3 nucleotides read TGTGCCAGCAGTATGGGACTGGCTGGGTACAATGAGCAGTTCTTC. Protein sequence: CASSMGLAGYNEQFF.

This clonotype was detected only once. This chain connects TRBV7-9 to TRBJ2-7, with D perhaps matching TRBD1 (6 bases). Trimming took off 5 bases at V and 4 bases at J, with 18 bases between the two ends. The CDR3 length is 15 residues. Germline loops: CDR1 SEHNR, CDR2 FQNEAQ (reference sequence). The CDR3 loop reads CASSPCGGPGYEQYF. The CDR3 DNA is TGTGCCAGCAGCCCCTGTGGGGGCCCTGGGTACGAGCAGTACTTC.

This rearrangement joins TRBV7-8 to TRBJ2-2; no reliable D call. CDR1 and CDR2 from the germline V gene are SGHVS and FQNEAQ. Trimming stripped 3 bases from V and 4 bases from J, with 15 bases between. The length of the CDR3 is 16 residues. The CDR3 here is CASSFGRWLVTGELFF. CDR3 in DNA: TGTGCCAGCAGCTTCGGAAGGTGGCTAGTCACCGGGGAGCTGTTTTTT.

The chain has TRBV5-1 and TRBJ2-7; 10 bases map to TRBD2. Germline CDR1 and CDR2: SGHRS and YFSETQ. The V and J ends lost 5 bases and 2 bases, in that order; junction bases with no gene match: 4. The CDR3 is 14 residues long. The CDR3 DNA sequence: TGCGCCAGCAGGTGGACTAGCGGTACCTACGAGCAGTACTTC. Translating gives CASRWTSGTYEQYF. Full variable domain (outside the CDR3, taken from reference TRBV5-1 and TRBJ2-7): KAGVTQTPRYLIKTRGQQVTLSCSPISGHRSVSWYQQTPGQGLQFLFEYFSETQRNKGNFPGRFSGRQFSNSRSEMNVSTLELGDSALYLCASRWTSGTYEQYFGPGTRLTVT.

This chain links TRBV5-6 with TRBJ1-5; D is unclear. V lost 3 bases to trimming and J lost 1 base, with 14 bases between them. Germline loops: CDR1 SGHDT, CDR2 YYEEEE. The CDR3 length is 16 residues. The CDR3 coding sequence is TGTGCCAGCAGCTCTAAGTGGTGCGGAAGCAATCAGCCCCAGCATTTT. Translated: CASSSKWCGSNQPQHF.

The CDR3 loop reads CASSTLRQGDETQYF. The CDR3 nucleotides read TGTGCCAGCAGCACCCTTAGACAGGGTGACGAGACCCAGTACTTC. This chain connects TRBV13 to TRBJ2-5; 7 nucleotides match TRBD1. Unmatched junction bases numbered 11, after V lost 5 bases and J lost 5 bases. The CDR3 length is 15 residues. Germline values: CDR1 PRHDT, CDR2 FYEKMQ (reference sequence). Based on the CDR3 plus reference TRBV13 and TRBJ2-5, the full variable domain is AAGVIQSPRHLIKEKRETATLKCYPIPRHDTVYWYQQGPGQDPQFLISFYEKMQSDKGSIPDRFSAQQFSDYHSELNMSSLELGDSALYFCASSTLRQGDETQYFGPGTRLLVL.

This clonotype was counted many times. The rearrangement links TRBV11-2 to TRBJ1-1; unclear D gene. CDR3 length: 12 amino acids. V was clipped by 1 base and J by 8 bases, with 8 bases between them. Germline lookup yields CDR1 SGHAT and CDR2 FQNNGV. CDR3: CASSLGGVEAFF. CDR3 DNA: TGTGCCAGCAGCTTAGGCGGAGTCGAAGCTTTCTTT.

There are a few counts of this clonotype. CDR3 coding DNA: TGCGCCAGCAGCCAACGGGGGGGCAGCTCCTACGAGCAGTACTTC. As protein: CASSQRGGSSYEQYF. The V gene is TRBV5-1, the J gene TRBJ2-7, with 8 bases that match TRBD2. The CDR3 is 15 residues long. Germline-derived CDR1 and CDR2 are SGHRS and YFSETQ. After removal of 4 bases from V and 0 bases from J, the junction contained 6 bases not matched to a gene.

The V and J genes are TRBV10-3 and TRBJ2-7, with D possibly called TRBD1 or TRBD2 (5 bases each). Trimming cost V 3 bases and J 4 bases, with 13 bases left between them. CDR1 and CDR2 from the germline V gene are ENHRY and SYGVKD. The CDR3 has 14 residues. In DNA form, the CDR3 reads TGTGCCATCAGTGATTGGGGGATGTCTTACGAGCAGTACTTC. Protein sequence: CAISDWGMSYEQYF.

This clonotype was seen only a few times. V is TRBV11-1 and J is TRBJ1-1, with D possibly being TRBD1 (6 bases). Germline CDR1 reads SGHAT; CDR2 reads FQDESV (reference sequence). This CDR3 is built from 18 residues. The ends were cut back, 2 bases at V and 2 bases at J, with 21 bases in the middle. CDR3 loop: CASSLIVQDRGGNTEAFF. The CDR3 bases are TGTGCCAGCAGCTTAATCGTTCAGGATCGCGGGGGCAACACTGAAGCTTTCTTT.

This clonotype was observed once. The chain joins TRBV5-1 to TRBJ1-2; 8 bases fit TRBD1. V was pared by 4 bases and J by 5 bases, with 4 bases of the junction left unmatched. The germline V gene encodes CDR1 SGHRS and CDR2 YFSETQ. The CDR3 runs to 13 residues. The CDR3 loop reads CASSPDRGYGYTF. As DNA, the CDR3 is TGCGCCAGCAGCCCCGACAGGGGATATGGCTACACCTTC.

This clonotype was recorded a few times. The J gene is TRBJ2-2, the V gene TRBV12-3 or TRBV12-4; D gene ambiguous. Deletions cut 5 bases from V and 3 bases from J, with 7 bases between. The CDR3 length is 13 residues. The CDR3 nucleotides are TGTGCCAGCAGTCCCCCTGACACCGGGGAGCTGTTTTTT. As protein: CASSPPDTGELFF.

This clonotype has a count of ten or more. The chain has TRBV3-1 and TRBJ2-5; D might be TRBD2 (6 bases). Trimming shortened V by 0 bases and J by 5 bases, and 16 bases separated the two germline ends. This CDR3 is 16 amino acids long. CDR1 and CDR2 (germline): LGHDT, YNNKEL (reference sequence). CDR3 loop: CASSQDWLVGLETQYF. For the CDR3, the DNA is TGTGCCAGCAGCCAAGATTGGTTGGTGGGACTGGAGACCCAGTACTTC.

This chain joins TRBV29-1 and TRBJ2-6; 8 bases align to TRBD1. The germline V gene encodes CDR1 SQVTM and CDR2 ANQGSEA. This CDR3 comprises 21 residues. The CDR3 bases are TGCAGAGATATATGCTGCAGCGTTGGGGGGACAGGAGGGGCTGGGGCCAACGTCCTGACTTTC. As protein: CRDICCSVGGTGGAGANVLTF.

The chain is built from TRBV10-3 and TRBJ1-2; D is perhaps TRBD1 (5 bases). Per germline, CDR1 ENHRY and CDR2 SYGVKD. The CDR3 covers 15 residues. The V and J ends lost 0 bases and 6 bases respectively, with 14 bases between them. CDR3 region: CAISESRFRDDGYTF. For the CDR3, the DNA is TGTGCCATCAGTGAGTCGAGATTCAGGGATGATGGCTACACCTTC.

This clonotype showed up just a few times. V gene TRBV4-3 combines with J gene TRBJ1-1; maybe TRBD1 (5 bases). Trimming removed 4 bases from V and 4 bases from J, with 13 bases in between. The CDR3 loop spans 14 amino acids. Germline-derived CDR1 and CDR2 are LGHNA and YSLEER. The CDR3 here is CASSPLKRGTEAFF. As DNA, the CDR3 is TGCGCCAGCAGCCCGTTGAAGAGGGGCACTGAAGCTTTCTTT.

This clonotype was detected a few times. The chain employs TRBV7-9 and TRBJ2-1; D may be TRBD2 (6 bases). The germline V and J ends were trimmed by 2 bases and 12 bases, with 11 bases remaining between them. The CDR3 sequence is 12 residues long. The V gene's germline CDR1 is SEHNR and CDR2 FQNEAQ (reference sequence). CDR3 nucleotide sequence: TGTGCCAGCAGCTTATCCAGGGAGGCGCAGTTCTTC. Translated, it gives CASSLSREAQFF.

The chain combines TRBV12-3 or TRBV12-4 with TRBJ1-2; D perhaps matches TRBD1 (6 bases). The CDR3 length is 14 residues. The ends were cut back, 6 bases at V and 0 bases at J, with 11 bases in the middle. The CDR3 sequence is CASSPGQTNYGYTF. The CDR3 DNA sequence: TGTGCCAGCAGCCCCGGACAGACTAACTATGGCTACACCTTC.

In its sample, this clonotype was seen many times. The genes are TRBV29-1 and TRBJ2-1, with TRBD2 matching over 11 bases. Germline CDR1 and CDR2: SQVTM and ANQGSEA. This CDR3 contains 16 residues. V dropped 6 bases and J dropped 4; count of bases not matched to a gene: 11. The CDR3 loop is CSVAGPGLADYNEQFF. For the CDR3, the DNA is TGCAGCGTCGCAGGACCGGGACTAGCGGATTACAATGAGCAGTTCTTC.

The chain has TRBV29-1 and TRBJ2-1, with 7 bases matching TRBD2. This CDR3 has 15 residues. The V gene end was trimmed by 6 bases and the J gene end by 2 bases; junction bases not matched to a gene: 10. The germline V gene has CDR1 SQVTM and CDR2 ANQGSEA. The CDR3 sequence: CSVTRWDYPYNEQFF. CDR3 DNA: TGCAGCGTCACACGTTGGGACTACCCCTACAATGAGCAGTTCTTC.

This chain links TRBV7-8 with TRBJ2-7; D ambiguous. This CDR3 is 15 amino acids long. V dropped 7 bases and J dropped 0 bases, with 16 bases sitting between them. CDR1 is SGHVS, CDR2 FQNEAQ, per germline. In nucleotides, the CDR3 is TGTGCCAGCACCCGCTTCCCAGTAGACTCCTACGAGCAGTACTTC. It is translated as CASTRFPVDSYEQYF.

The chain combines TRBV21-1 with TRBJ2-7; the D call in the table, TRBD1, was not verified against the DNA. TRBV21-1 is tagged as a pseudogene. The CDR3 is 14 residues long. This CDR3 is CASSQGPGGREQYF. The CDR3, as DNA: TGTGCCAGCAGCCAAGGGCCAGGGGGACGCGAGCAGTACTTC.

This sequence joins TRBV13 and TRBJ2-1; no clear D gene. This CDR3 is built from 15 residues. V was clipped by 5 bases and J by 0 bases, with 11 bases between them. The V gene's germline CDR1 is PRHDT and CDR2 FYEKMQ (reference sequence). CDR3 amino acids: CASSGVGSSYNEQFF. The DNA for the CDR3 is TGTGCCAGCAGCGGCGTCGGGTCCTCCTACAATGAGCAGTTCTTC.

This chain joins TRBV4-3 and TRBJ2-2, with TRBD2 matching over 10 bases. Per germline, CDR1 LGHNA and CDR2 YSLEER. The CDR3 contains 18 residues. The J segment lost 1 base and the V segment lost 0 bases, leaving 5 bases of the junction unmatched. CDR3 coding DNA: TGCGCCAGCAGCCAAGATATTTTAGCGGGAGGGAACACCGGGGAGCTGTTTTTT. This encodes CASSQDILAGGNTGELFF.

J is TRBJ2-7 and V is TRBV20-1; the D gene is possibly TRBD2 (7 bases). The V gene's germline CDR1 is DFQATT and CDR2 SNEGSKA (reference sequence). V gave up 3 bases and J gave up 1 base, with 22 bases separating them. The CDR3 runs to 17 residues. CDR3 amino acids: CSASRVGGGGDSYEQYF. DNA for the CDR3: TGCAGTGCTAGTCGGGTTGGAGGAGGGGGGGATTCCTACGAGCAGTACTTC.

In its sample, this clonotype was seen many times. The CDR3 DNA is TGTGCCAGCAGTTCTACTCCCGTGGCCTACAATGAGCAGTTCTTC. Translated: CASSSTPVAYNEQFF. The rearrangement links TRBV7-9 to TRBJ2-1; D is uncertain. This CDR3 is 15 amino acids long. The V gene's germline CDR1 is SEHNR and CDR2 FQNEAQ (reference sequence). Trimming took off 6 bases at V and 2 bases at J, with 14 bases between the two ends.

The CDR3 bases are TGTGCCAGCAGTTTTGGTATCGACAGCCGCTACAATGAGCAGTTCTTC. Its translation is CASSFGIDSRYNEQFF. J is TRBJ2-1 and V is TRBV27, with a possible D match to TRBD1 (5 bases). The CDR3 sequence is 16 residues long. Germline V CDR1 and CDR2: MNHEY, SMNVEV (reference sequence). V gave up 3 bases and J gave up 3 bases, with 15 bases separating them.